This T cell receptor (beta chain) was retrieved from a study of human T cells and chemical hapten exposure. The overall study: The study sensitized with 2% DPC on a 2 cm by 2 cm patch of upper inner arm skin.

The time point: pre-sensitization, week 0. The sample's treatment: therapeutic diphenylcyclopropenone sensitization with weekly scalp DPC. The study extracted total RNA from unfractionated whole blood. General study results and limits: The immune response of these alopecia patients might not match healthy individuals'. TCRs above 1 in 1000 frequency stayed constant with DPC sensitization.

Using its own MiXCR run on the RACE reads, TCRdb lists one record per CDR3 protein. The table records under 300,000 distinct CDR3 sequences, more than 6.5% of them present only once. V lost 4 bases and J lost 8; bases outside the gene matches: 12. Germline V gene sequence: CDR1 SQVTM, CDR2 ANQGSEA. CDR3 size: 14 residues. Remarks on this clonotype: Its cognate antigen is unknown.

The source of this sequence is a woman between 40 and 55 years old with alopecia areata. Some clones in this sample may be carry-over from other donors' samples. This chain joins TRBV29-1 and TRBJ1-2, with 8 bases lining up with TRBD1. The sample in question was whole blood, obtained in connection with sensitization to the hapten diphenylcyclopropenone (DPC). CDR3 bases: TGCAGCGTTGGGACGACAGGGGAATATAGAGGCTACACCTTC. Its translation is CSVGTTGEYRGYTF.